What follows are 5 T cell receptor beta chains derived from one specimen sequenced in a study of blood T cells in healthy people across ages (dated by TCRdb to 2014 to 2015). The library was obtained by 5' RACE. A second PCR of roughly 6 to 12 cycles was run with a J-beta primer mix and a sample-barcoded 5' primer. In-frame beta chains were kept once TCRdb had trimmed the public reads at Q25 with fastp and called clones with MiXCR. CDR3 protein sequences are deduplicated, and each keeps its most common genes and DNA. Recorded for this sample are fewer than 2,000,000 distinct CDR3 sequences; around 40% of them occurred a single time. The biggest ten clones account for 20% to 25% of the sample. The source material was blood. These receptors were collected from a human donor in good health.

The V gene is TRBV13, the J gene TRBJ2-3; TRBD2 matches at 7 bases. The V segment lost 5 bases and the J segment 0 bases; nucleotides outside the gene matches: 8. The CDR3 has 16 amino acids. Germline CDR1 PRHDT, CDR2 FYEKMQ (reference sequence). CDR3 protein: CASSSSSGLSTDTQYF. In DNA, the CDR3 is TGTGCCAGCAGCAGCTCTAGCGGACTAAGCACAGATACGCAGTATTTT.

The chain combines TRBV5-1 with TRBJ2-1; possible D gene TRBD2, 6 bases. The V and J ends lost 0 bases and 8 bases respectively, with 21 bases between them. This CDR3 comprises 17 residues. Looked up from germline, CDR1 is SGHRS and CDR2 is YFSETQ. The CDR3: CASSLGIAPGVTYEQFF. The CDR3 DNA is TGCGCCAGCAGCTTGGGAATAGCCCCGGGAGTTACATATGAGCAGTTCTTC.

This chain joins TRBV12-3 or TRBV12-4 and TRBJ2-3; D remains ambiguous. This CDR3 has 13 amino acids. V was trimmed by 8 bases and J by 6 bases, leaving 15 bases between them. The CDR3 spells CASSLSLWDTQYF. CDR3 bases: TGTGCCAGCTCACTTAGCCTGTGGGATACGCAGTATTTT.

The J gene is TRBJ1-6, the V gene TRBV4-3, with no clear D. This CDR3 is built from 16 residues. Germline CDR1 LGHNA, CDR2 YSLEER. V lost 0 bases and J lost 11, with 17 bases in between. The CDR3 DNA reads TGCGCCAGCAGCCAAGATCTCGGGGAGGGTTATCCACCCCTCCACTTT. This sequence encodes CASSQDLGEGYPPLHF.

The V and J genes are TRBV7-2 and TRBJ2-1; D may match TRBD1 or TRBD2 (5 bases each). Trimming took 3 bases from V and 7 from J, leaving 16 bases between them. CDR1 is SGHTA, CDR2 FQGNSA, per germline. The CDR3 is 15 residues long. The DNA for the CDR3 is TGTGCCAGCAGCTTTTCCGGGACCACGCAGAATGAGCAGTTCTTC. It yields the protein CASSFSGTTQNEQFF.